This entry describes one T cell receptor (beta chain). This entry comes from a study of blood T cell repertoires in COVID-19. On the study more broadly: Samples taken during acute and convalescent COVID-19 were collected in the United States, Italy and Spain. T cells, B-cell-depleted T cells, or PBMCs supplied cDNA or gDNA.

Source study methods: Reference gene primer amplification in the assay estimated nucleated cell counts. The data were produced by immunoSEQ multiplex PCR, yet TCRdb's version contains in-frame clones alone and is incomplete. Clonal size and the V and J genes are those of that table, whereas D and trimming came from the DNA. This table has 70,000 to 100,000 clones, 75% appearing once. The TCR sequence derives from a woman aged 45-65 years with acute or convalescent COVID-19. Sample: peripheral blood.

CDR3 protein: CAWDRGSSTDTQYF. The CDR3 DNA sequence: TGTGCCTGGGACAGGGGGAGTAGCACAGATACGCAGTATTTT. The J gene is TRBJ2-3, the V gene TRBV30; TRBD1 matches at 9 bases. This CDR3 region has 14 residues. CDR1 GTSNPN and CDR2 SVGIG come from the germline V gene (reference sequence). Germline trimming cut 5 bases from V and 0 bases from J; bases unmatched to any gene: 3.